Shown below are 22 T cell receptor beta chains from a single sample sequenced in a study of shared clonotypes between healthy human individuals. Method: immunoSEQ multiplex PCR; TCRdb's copy keeps in-frame clones and lacks some. The sample includes 490,000 or so clones, 70% to 85% of them seen just once. The specimen was PBMCs. These receptors were obtained from a woman aged 35 to 49 in good health. Some clones in this sample may be carry-over from other donors' samples.

V usage is TRBV7-9 and J usage is TRBJ2-7; TRBD2 agrees at 12 bases. Germline CDR1 is SEHNR and CDR2 is FQNEAQ (reference sequence). The CDR3 has 15 amino acids. J gave up 7 bases and V 1 base, and 5 bases lay outside the gene matches. The CDR3: CASSLGLAGGGEQYF. CDR3 DNA sequence: TGTGCCAGCAGCTTAGGGCTAGCGGGAGGGGGGGAGCAGTACTTC.

The chain joins TRBV29-1 to TRBJ1-3; TRBD1 matches 7 bases. The length of the CDR3 is 15 residues. V lost 5 bases, J lost 8 bases, and 15 bases stayed unmatched. The germline CDR1 and CDR2 sequences are SQVTM and ANQGSEA. In DNA form, the CDR3 reads TGCAGCGTTCTGGGGGTGGAAGACAGGGCTGACACCATATATTTT. The encoded protein is CSVLGVEDRADTIYF.

The gene calls are TRBV15 and TRBJ2-2; 7 bases align to TRBD2. CDR1 and CDR2 (germline): LNHNV, YYDKDF (reference sequence). CDR3 length: 17 amino acids. The J segment lost 4 bases and the V segment lost 5 bases, leaving 13 bases of the junction unmatched. The CDR3 DNA reads as TGTGCCACCAGCCGACTTGTGGCGGGAGACCTCACCGGGGAGCTGTTTTTT. This encodes CATSRLVAGDLTGELFF.

CDR3 sequence (DNA): TGCAGCGTCTCGACAGGTGGTAACTATGGCTACACCTTC. This sequence encodes CSVSTGGNYGYTF. The rearrangement links TRBV29-1 to TRBJ1-2; maybe TRBD1 (6 bases). The CDR3 sequence is 13 residues long. The germline V gene has CDR1 SQVTM and CDR2 ANQGSEA. V gave up 6 bases and J gave up 1 base, with 12 bases separating them.

This clone was detected a few times. The V call is TRBV29-1, the J call TRBJ2-4; 13 bases agree with TRBD2. Unmatched junction bases numbered 6, after V lost 7 bases and J lost 0 bases. The CDR3 is 16 residues long. Looked up from germline, CDR1 is SQVTM and CDR2 is ANQGSEA. The DNA of the CDR3 is TGCAGCGCCGGACTAGCGGGAGAGTTAGCCAAAAACATTCAGTACTTC. This translates into CSAGLAGELAKNIQYF.

As regards this clone: This specimen includes other DNA sequences encoding the same CDR3. The chain recombines TRBV5-6 with TRBJ1-4; no clear D. V was pared by 5 bases and J by 4 bases, with 15 bases between. This CDR3 has 15 amino acids. CDR1 and CDR2 from the germline V gene are SGHDT and YYEEEE. In nucleotides, the CDR3 is TGTGCCAGCAGTCTCCACATCGGGATTAATGAAAAACTGTTTTTT. Its protein is CASSLHIGINEKLFF.

V usage is TRBV12-5 and J usage is TRBJ2-5; 7 bases align to TRBD2. Germline V gene lookup returns CDR1 LGHNT and CDR2 FRNRAP. The CDR3 sequence is 13 residues long. V shed 7 bases, J shed 5 bases, and the junction held 7 bases outside the gene matches. The CDR3 region is CASAREVDETQYF. The CDR3 bases are TGTGCTAGTGCTCGGGAGGTAGATGAGACCCAGTACTTC.

J is TRBJ2-7 and V is TRBV29-1; TRBD1 matches at 12 bases. V shed 7 bases and J 5 bases; nucleotides not matched to a gene: 9. This CDR3 is 14 amino acids long. Germline CDR1 SQVTM, CDR2 ANQGSEA. The DNA for the CDR3 is TGCAGCGCCGCCAGGGACAGGGGGCCCAACGAGCAGTACTTC. As protein: CSAARDRGPNEQYF.

Details on this clone: A junction boundary mismatches the germline segment, possibly from a read error. The V call is TRBV7-9, the J call TRBJ2-1; maybe TRBD2 (6 bases). The CDR3 sequence is 15 residues long. Germline V gene lookup returns CDR1 SEHNR and CDR2 FQNEAQ (reference sequence). The CDR3 DNA reads TGTGCCAGCAGTTTAGCGGTGGTTACCTACAATGAGCAGTTCTTC. Amino acid sequence: CASSLAVVTYNEQFF. The variable domain in full, with the rest retrieved from reference TRBV7-9 and TRBJ2-1, is DTGVSQNPRHKITKRGQNVTFRCDPISEHNRLYWYRQTLGQGPEFLTYFQNEAQLEKSRLLSDRFSAERPKGSFSTLEIQRTEQGDSAMYLCASSLAVVTYNEQFFGPGTRLTVL.

This clone was recorded only once. The chain recombines TRBV5-6 with TRBJ2-7; maybe TRBD2 (5 bases). The germline V gene has CDR1 SGHDT and CDR2 YYEEEE. The CDR3 covers 15 residues. V was trimmed by 1 base and J by 6 bases, leaving 17 bases between them. The CDR3 loop is CASSLSGWSAGEQYF. In DNA, the CDR3 is TGTGCCAGCAGCTTGTCGGGGTGGTCGGCTGGCGAGCAGTACTTC.

This chain joins TRBV18 and TRBJ1-1; the D gene is possibly TRBD1 (6 bases). V was trimmed by 4 bases and J by 4 bases, leaving 13 bases between them. This CDR3 contains 14 residues. Germline lookup yields CDR1 KGHSH and CDR2 LQKENI. The DNA of the CDR3 is TGTGCCAGCTCACAGGGAACAGGGAGCACTGAAGCTTTCTTT. This translates into CASSQGTGSTEAFF.

The V call is TRBV18, the J call TRBJ2-6; 8 bases map to TRBD1. There are 21 residues in the CDR3. J was trimmed by 3 bases and V by 1 base; bases with no gene match: 17. The germline CDR1 and CDR2 sequences are KGHSH and LQKENI. The CDR3 spells CASSPQPVVTGAPFGANVLTF. In DNA form, the CDR3 reads TGTGCCAGCTCACCACAGCCGGTTGTGACAGGGGCGCCTTTTGGGGCCAACGTCCTGACTTTC.

J is TRBJ2-1 and V is TRBV5-6; TRBD2 is a possible D gene (6 bases). CDR3 size: 16 residues. The V gene lost 1 base and the J gene lost 5 bases, with 16 bases spanning the gap. Germline CDR1 reads SGHDT; CDR2 reads YYEEEE. Written as DNA, the CDR3 is TGTGCCAGCAGCTTGTTAAGCGGGCCCCTTAACAATGAGCAGTTCTTC. This codes for CASSLLSGPLNNEQFF.

The chain has TRBV5-1 and TRBJ2-3; 10 positions agree with TRBD2. The germline V gene encodes CDR1 SGHRS and CDR2 YFSETQ. J gave up 3 bases and V 4 bases, and 5 bases lay outside the gene matches. The CDR3 runs 15 residues. CDR3 residues: CASSTGLAVTDTQYF. The CDR3 DNA is TGCGCCAGCAGCACCGGACTAGCGGTTACAGATACGCAGTATTTT.

The V and J genes are TRBV27 and TRBJ1-2; maybe TRBD1 (5 bases). Germline values: CDR1 MNHEY, CDR2 SMNVEV (reference sequence). CDR3 length: 18 residues. V dropped 2 bases and J dropped 0 bases, with 19 bases sitting between them. This CDR3 reads CASSLDSRGPLSNYGYTF. The CDR3 DNA is TGTGCCAGCAGTTTAGATTCCCGGGGCCCATTGTCTAACTATGGCTACACCTTC.

This clone appeared once. The chain employs TRBV11-2 and TRBJ2-5; 8 bases match TRBD2. Germline CDR1 SGHAT, CDR2 FQNNGV. The V gene end was trimmed by 0 bases and the J gene end by 1 base; junction bases not matched to a gene: 7. This CDR3 contains 17 residues. The CDR3 DNA sequence: TGTGCCAGCAGCTTAGACGCGTTAGCGGGAATCCAAGAGACCCAGTACTTC. Residues: CASSLDALAGIQETQYF.

There are a few counts of this clone. The CDR3 sequence is CASTGDRGTGELFF. The CDR3 DNA reads as TGCGCCAGCACTGGAGATCGTGGCACCGGGGAGCTGTTTTTT. The chain joins TRBV4-3 to TRBJ2-2; D is undetermined. CDR3 length: 14 residues. Looked up from germline, CDR1 is LGHNA and CDR2 is YSLEER. V shed 7 bases and J shed 4 bases, with 13 bases lying between them.

V and J are TRBV27 and TRBJ2-7; no clear D. The germline V gene encodes CDR1 MNHEY and CDR2 SMNVEV (reference sequence). Trimming shortened V by 4 bases and J by 2 bases, and 12 bases separated the two germline ends. The CDR3 spans 14 residues. CDR3: CASSSQVRAYEQYF. Here the CDR3 DNA reads TGTGCCAGCAGTTCCCAGGTGCGCGCCTACGAGCAGTACTTC.

The chain links TRBV10-1 to TRBJ2-1, with 11 positions matching TRBD2. The CDR3 extends over 14 amino acids. Per the germline V gene, CDR1 is WNHNN and CDR2 is SYGVQD (reference sequence). Trimming removed 6 bases from V and 7 bases from J; junction bases left unmatched: 5. The CDR3 bases are TGCGCCAGCAGCCCTAGCGGGAGGTTTAATGAGCAGTTCTTC. This sequence encodes CASSPSGRFNEQFF.

A few counts support this clone. The V and J genes are TRBV11-1 and TRBJ2-2; possible D gene TRBD1, 5 bases. The CDR3 consists of 17 residues. V gave up 5 bases and J gave up 6 bases, with 22 bases separating them. Germline CDR1 and CDR2: SGHAT and FQDESV (reference sequence). This CDR3 is CASSPAGLGSGAGELFF. CDR3 in DNA: TGTGCCAGCAGCCCAGCAGGGCTGGGATCGGGCGCCGGGGAGCTGTTTTTT.

The chain uses TRBV18 and TRBJ2-5; D could derive from TRBD1 or TRBD2 (5 bases each). The CDR3 runs 16 residues. V dropped 3 bases and J dropped 5 bases, with 19 bases sitting between them. Germline V gives CDR1 KGHSH, CDR2 LQKENI. CDR3 nucleotides: TGTGCCAGCTCACCTATCGGGGCCGGGTCCTCGGAGACCCAGTACTTC. It specifies CASSPIGAGSSETQYF. The whole variable domain, remainder taken from reference TRBV18 and TRBJ2-5, is NAGVMQNPRHLVRRRGQEARLRCSPMKGHSHVYWYRQLPEEGLKFMVYLQKENIIDESGMPKERFSAEFPKEGPSILRIQQVVRGDSAAYFCASSPIGAGSSETQYFGPGTRLLVL.

Points on this clone: A much larger clone lies one base from this, so it may be a read error. The J gene is TRBJ1-1, the V gene TRBV7-9; D is possibly TRBD1 (6 bases). V lost 4 bases and J 1 base, leaving 7 bases between the germline ends. CDR3 length equals 13 residues. Germline V gene sequence: CDR1 SEHNR, CDR2 FQNEAQ (reference sequence). The CDR3 region is CASSWTANTEAFF. CDR3 in DNA: TGTGCCAGCAGCTGGACAGCGAACACTGAAGCTTTCTTT.